Below, 13 T cell receptor beta chains from the same sample are listed, as sequenced in a study of cytomegalovirus exposure and HLA in healthy donors. The PCR had 60 Vbeta and 13 Jbeta primers. Produced via immunoSEQ multiplex PCR; TCRdb's table is partial and in-frame only. This sample has around 110,000 clones; more than 60% occur once, and the top ten carry roughly 3.4%. Sequenced input: PBMCs. The receptors shown here come from a man aged 55 to 70 in good health and CMV-seronegative.

This rearrangement joins TRBV28 to TRBJ2-3; TRBD1 is a possible D gene (5 bases). The CDR3 consists of 16 residues. Germline V gives CDR1 MDHEN, CDR2 SYDVKM. Trimming left V 4 bases short and J 5 bases short, with 19 bases between. In DNA form, the CDR3 reads TGTGCCAGCAGTTCCCATCCGGCAGGGTCGGGAGATACGCAGTATTTT. This gives the protein CASSSHPAGSGDTQYF.

The chain employs TRBV6-1 and TRBJ1-4; no clear D gene. The CDR3 is 15 amino acids. CDR1 is MNHNS, CDR2 SASEGT, per germline. With 11 bases removed from V and 7 bases from J, the gap between germline ends came to 23 bases. The DNA for the CDR3 is TGTGCCGGATCCAAGAGGATCTTATCGGGTGAAAAACTGTTTTTT. Protein sequence: CAGSKRILSGEKLFF.

Notes on this clone: The sample has other DNA sequences that encode this CDR3 too. The chain combines TRBV7-6 with TRBJ1-2, with 12 bases identical to TRBD1. CDR1 SGHVS and CDR2 FNYEAQ come from the germline V gene. The CDR3 sequence is 15 residues long. With V trimmed by 1 base and J by 7 bases, 4 bases remained unmatched. CDR3 region: CASSLGGTGGFGYTF. The CDR3 nucleotides are TGTGCCAGCAGCTTAGGGGGGACAGGGGGCTTTGGCTACACCTTC.

This clone was detected a few times. The V call is TRBV6-5, the J call TRBJ1-5; 8 bases map to TRBD1. V trimming: 6 bases; J trimming: 4 bases; junction bases outside the gene matches: 8. CDR3 length: 15 residues. CDR1 MNHEY and CDR2 SVGAGI come from the germline V gene. In nucleotides, the CDR3 is TGTGCCAGCAGATTTCGGACAGGGACGAATCAGCCCCAGCATTTT. It specifies CASRFRTGTNQPQHF.

This clone was observed a single time. This chain joins TRBV28 and TRBJ1-3; 9 positions match TRBD1. Germline CDR1 reads MDHEN; CDR2 reads SYDVKM. V shed 10 bases, J shed 9 bases, and the junction held 13 bases outside the gene matches. CDR3 length: 14 residues. This CDR3 is CAIQGQGGLSTIYF. CDR3 coding DNA: TGTGCCATCCAGGGACAGGGCGGACTCAGCACCATATATTTT.

The rearrangement links TRBV18 to TRBJ1-1; TRBD1 aligns across 7 bases. The germline V gene encodes CDR1 KGHSH and CDR2 LQKENI. The length of the CDR3 is 15 residues. Trimming took 3 bases from V and 2 from J; bases not matched to a gene: 6. The CDR3 DNA is TGTGCCAGCTCACCCCGTGGACAGGTAAACACTGAAGCTTTCTTT. Encoded protein: CASSPRGQVNTEAFF.

The gene calls are TRBV10-1 and TRBJ2-5; a weak D match, TRBD1 (5 bases). The CDR3 contains 15 residues. Trimming took 3 bases from V and 7 from J, leaving 18 bases between them. CDR1 and CDR2 from the germline V gene are WNHNN and SYGVQD (reference sequence). The CDR3 sequence: CASSDRQRHMGTQYF. The DNA of the CDR3 is TGCGCCAGCAGTGATCGACAGCGACATATGGGGACCCAGTACTTC.

The chain combines TRBV5-1 with TRBJ1-1; D possibly corresponds to TRBD1 (5 bases). The germline V and J ends were trimmed by 4 bases and 2 bases, with 12 bases remaining between them. The CDR3 totals 14 residues. CDR1 and CDR2 (germline): SGHRS, YFSETQ. The CDR3 sequence: CASSQGSINTEAFF. For the CDR3, the DNA is TGCGCCAGCAGCCAGGGTTCTATAAACACTGAAGCTTTCTTT. The complete variable domain, with remaining parts taken from reference TRBV5-1 and TRBJ1-1, reads KAGVTQTPRYLIKTRGQQVTLSCSPISGHRSVSWYQQTPGQGLQFLFEYFSETQRNKGNFPGRFSGRQFSNSRSEMNVSTLELGDSALYLCASSQGSINTEAFFGQGTRLTVV.

The rearrangement joins TRBV28 to TRBJ2-1, with 9 bases fitting TRBD2. Germline trimming cut 3 bases from V and 7 bases from J; bases unmatched to any gene: 4. Germline V gene data show CDR1 as MDHEN and CDR2 as SYDVKM. The CDR3 runs 14 residues. CDR3 coding DNA: TGTGCCAGCAGTTTGGGGACTAGCCTTAATGAGCAGTTCTTC. Amino acids: CASSLGTSLNEQFF.

The chain combines TRBV19 with TRBJ2-2; 8 bases line up with TRBD1. The V gene end was trimmed by 6 bases and the J gene end by 8 bases; junction bases not matched to a gene: 11. Germline CDR1 and CDR2: LNHDA and SQIVND (reference sequence). There are 15 residues in the CDR3. The chain's CDR3 is CASSPRTGMWGELFF. The CDR3 nucleotides are TGTGCCAGTAGCCCACGGACAGGGATGTGGGGGGAGCTGTTTTTT.

This clone was detected only a few times. The rearrangement uses TRBV4-2 and TRBJ1-3; D is undetermined. Germline CDR1 is LGHNA and CDR2 is YNFKEQ. V was clipped by 1 base and J by 2 bases, with 6 bases between them. The CDR3 loop spans 14 amino acids. The CDR3 bases are TGTGCCAGCAGCCAAGGAGGCGCTGGAAACACCATATATTTT. It yields the protein CASSQGGAGNTIYF.

The DNA for the CDR3 is TGTGCCAGCACCCCCAACCTGCTGCGCACCGGGGAGCTGTTTTTT. Translating it yields CASTPNLLRTGELFF. The gene calls are TRBV27 and TRBJ2-2; D not certain. The germline V and J ends were trimmed by 7 bases and 4 bases, with 16 bases remaining between them. The CDR3 totals 15 residues. The germline V gene encodes CDR1 MNHEY and CDR2 SMNVEV (reference sequence).

This chain's CDR3 is CASSFGSGGAYEQYV. The CDR3 DNA sequence: TGCGCCAGCAGCTTCGGCAGCGGGGGGGCCTACGAGCAGTACGTC. This chain uses TRBV5-1 with TRBJ2-7, with 10 bases identical to TRBD2. Germline V gene sequence: CDR1 SGHRS, CDR2 YFSETQ. J lost 2 bases, V lost 2 bases, and 4 bases had no gene match. The CDR3 is 15 residues long.